A single sample gave rise to the 24 T cell receptor beta chains below, sequenced in a study of OX40 agonist ivuxolimab in advanced cancers. Sequencing used immunoSEQ multiplex PCR; TCRdb keeps in-frame clones, though not all of them. The table records tens of thousands of clones, around 90% of them present only once. Here the sequenced sample was CD4+ or CD8+ T cells sorted from blood, taken in a trial of the OX40 agonist ivuxolimab. The receptors were gathered from an adult with an advanced solid tumor such as melanoma, head and neck, liver or kidney cancer.

The V gene is TRBV7-8, the J gene TRBJ1-5; 8 nucleotides align to TRBD1. J lost 0 bases, V lost 4 bases, and 8 bases had no gene match. Germline CDR1 is SGHVS and CDR2 is FQNEAQ. The CDR3 extends over 17 amino acids. The CDR3 sequence: CASSYSTGGYSNQPQHF. The CDR3 DNA reads TGTGCCAGCAGCTATTCAACAGGGGGATATAGCAATCAGCCCCAGCATTTT.

V is TRBV5-4 and J is TRBJ2-1; maybe TRBD1 (6 bases). Germline-derived CDR1 and CDR2 are SGHNT and YYREEE (reference sequence). With 0 bases removed from V and 0 bases from J, the gap between germline ends came to 10 bases. This CDR3 comprises 16 residues. The CDR3 bases are TGTGCCAGCAGCTTGGACAGGGCAAGCTCCTACAATGAGCAGTTCTTC. This sequence encodes CASSLDRASSYNEQFF.

V and J are TRBV14 and TRBJ2-3; 14 bases align to TRBD2. V was pared by 0 bases and J by 3 bases, with 14 bases of the junction left unmatched. Per the germline V gene, CDR1 is SGHDN and CDR2 is FVKESK. The CDR3 extends over 21 amino acids. The CDR3: CASSQDPGLAGDKFRTDTQYF. CDR3 in DNA: TGTGCCAGCAGCCAAGATCCGGGACTAGCGGGAGATAAGTTTAGGACAGATACGCAGTATTTT.

The chain employs TRBV28 and TRBJ2-4; TRBD1 matches at 7 bases. CDR1 is MDHEN and CDR2 is SYDVKM in the germline V gene. Trimming removed 4 bases from V and 3 bases from J; junction bases left unmatched: 12. This CDR3 contains 17 residues. The CDR3 DNA reads as TGTGCCAGCAGTTCGCTCATGACAGGGATGGGCAAAAACATTCAGTACTTC. Protein product: CASSSLMTGMGKNIQYF.

The chain couples TRBV7-3 to TRBJ2-6; no reliable D call. Trimming pared 3 bases from V and 9 bases from J, leaving 12 bases between. The CDR3 runs 14 residues. CDR1 and CDR2 (germline): SGHTA, FQGTGA. The CDR3 nucleotides are TGTGCCAGCAGCTTCGAAGCTGAGGTCAACGTCCTGACTTTC. Its translation: CASSFEAEVNVLTF.

This clone has only one observation. The chain uses TRBV28 and TRBJ2-5; D perhaps matches TRBD2 (6 bases). The CDR3 sequence is 10 residues long. V shed 6 bases and J shed 11 bases, with 10 bases lying between them. Germline V gene lookup returns CDR1 MDHEN and CDR2 SYDVKM. DNA for the CDR3: TGTGCCAGCAGCCGGGGGTCACAGTACTTC. The encoded protein is CASSRGSQYF.

Concerning this clone itself: Germline is not matched at one junction end, which may reflect a read error. The V gene is TRBV7-9, the J gene TRBJ2-7; D unresolved. From germline, CDR1 is SEHNR and CDR2 FQNEAQ (reference sequence). The CDR3 spans 11 residues. CDR3 DNA: TGTGCCAGCAGCTTAAGCCAGCGTCTTCACTTC. Encoded protein: CASSLSQRLHF.

This clone appeared a single time. The chain couples TRBV19 to TRBJ1-5; TRBD1 aligns across 9 bases. Germline CDR1 and CDR2: LNHDA and SQIVND (reference sequence). The ends lost 1 base at V and 5 bases at J; junction bases unmatched: 6. This CDR3 comprises 16 residues. The DNA of the CDR3 is TGTGCCAGTAGTATAGTAGGTGGGACAGGGTATCAGCCCCAGCATTTT. Amino acids: CASSIVGGTGYQPQHF. Using reference TRBV19 and TRBJ1-5 for the parts outside the CDR3, the full variable domain is DGGITQSPKYLFRKEGQNVTLSCEQNLNHDAMYWYRQDPGQGLRLIYYSQIVNDFQKGDIAEGYSVSREKKESFPLTVTSAQKNPTAFYLCASSIVGGTGYQPQHFGDGTRLSIL.

The chain employs TRBV27 and TRBJ2-3; no definite D call. The V gene's germline CDR1 is MNHEY and CDR2 SMNVEV (reference sequence). The V and J ends lost 6 bases and 6 bases respectively, with 19 bases between them. This CDR3 region has 15 residues. The CDR3 region is CASRPNLLSVDTQYF. The DNA of the CDR3 is TGTGCCAGCAGACCCAACTTATTGTCTGTGGATACGCAGTATTTT.

The V gene is TRBV30, the J gene TRBJ2-2; D gene uncertain. The V end was cut by 3 bases, the J end by 3 bases, with 14 bases between. CDR1 GTSNPN and CDR2 SVGIG come from the germline V gene (reference sequence). This CDR3 is 15 amino acids long. The CDR3 protein is CAWRREAAYTGELFF. CDR3 sequence (DNA): TGTGCCTGGAGGAGAGAGGCAGCCTACACCGGGGAGCTGTTTTTT. The whole variable domain, remainder taken from reference TRBV30 and TRBJ2-2, is SQTIHQWPATLVQPVGSPLSLECTVEGTSNPNLYWYRQAAGRGLQLLFYSVGIGQISSEVPQNLSASRPQDRQFILSSKKLLLSDSGFYLCAWRREAAYTGELFFGEGSRLTVL.

The rearrangement joins TRBV7-2 to TRBJ1-1, with a tentative D call TRBD1 (5 bases). CDR3 length: 14 residues. V shed 3 bases and J shed 4 bases, with 12 bases lying between them. Germline V gene data show CDR1 as SGHTA and CDR2 as FQGNSA. The CDR3 DNA follows: TGTGCCAGCAGCTTGGCAGGGACGACCACTGAAGCTTTCTTT. This sequence encodes CASSLAGTTTEAFF.

The chain has TRBV4-1 and TRBJ2-5, with 8 bases matching TRBD1. V trimming: 8 bases; J trimming: 5 bases; junction bases outside the gene matches: 7. Per the germline V gene, CDR1 is MGHRA and CDR2 is YSYEKL. The CDR3 consists of 13 residues. In nucleotides, the CDR3 is TGCGCCAGCCATAAGACAGGGGTCGAGACCCAGTACTTC. Protein product: CASHKTGVETQYF.

The V call is TRBV28, the J call TRBJ2-7; 7 bases line up with TRBD2. The germline V gene has CDR1 MDHEN and CDR2 SYDVKM. Losses at the gene ends were 3 bases for V and 2 bases for J; bases not matched to a gene: 4. CDR3 length: 14 amino acids. The chain's CDR3 is CASSFRGVTYEQYF. CDR3 DNA sequence: TGTGCCAGCAGTTTTCGGGGGGTTACCTACGAGCAGTACTTC.

In this sample, this clone turned up once. The chain links TRBV19 to TRBJ1-1; 7 positions agree with TRBD1. The CDR3 runs 15 residues. Germline-derived CDR1 and CDR2 are LNHDA and SQIVND (reference sequence). J was trimmed by 0 bases and V by 6 bases; bases with no gene match: 7. CDR3 residues: CASSQSTGLNTEAFF. CDR3 bases: TGTGCCAGTAGCCAATCGACAGGGCTGAACACTGAAGCTTTCTTT.

J is TRBJ2-1 and V is TRBV2; D possibly corresponds to TRBD1 (6 bases). There are 12 residues in the CDR3. CDR1 SNHLY and CDR2 FYNNEI come from the germline V gene. The germline V and J ends were trimmed by 7 bases and 4 bases, with 8 bases remaining between them. This chain's CDR3 is CASKGEYNEQFF. The DNA of the CDR3 is TGTGCCAGCAAGGGGGAATACAATGAGCAGTTCTTC.

The gene calls are TRBV27 and TRBJ2-1, with unresolved D. Germline V CDR1 and CDR2: MNHEY, SMNVEV (reference sequence). This CDR3 is built from 16 residues. The ends were cut back, 1 base at V and 2 bases at J, with 12 bases in the middle. In DNA form, the CDR3 reads TGTGCCAGCAGTTTATTGCCGCCCACGACCTACAATGAGCAGTTCTTC. Amino acid sequence: CASSLLPPTTYNEQFF.

V is TRBV6-5 and J is TRBJ2-1; 7 bases align to TRBD2. The CDR3 runs 14 residues. The germline V gene encodes CDR1 MNHEY and CDR2 SVGAGI. J was trimmed by 5 bases and V by 7 bases; bases with no gene match: 8. This CDR3 reads CASTLVAGHNEQFF. The CDR3 coding sequence is TGTGCCAGCACCCTGGTAGCGGGCCACAATGAGCAGTTCTTC.

The chain is built from TRBV10-1 and TRBJ2-1; the match to TRBD2 covers 8 bases. Germline V lookup: CDR1 WNHNN, CDR2 SYGVQD (reference sequence). The junction had 4 bases not matched to a gene; V was cut back by 3 bases and J by 0 bases. CDR3 length: 16 residues. The CDR3 region has the DNA TGCGCCAGCAGTGATCCCAGCGGGAGCTCCTACAATGAGCAGTTCTTC. This sequence encodes CASSDPSGSSYNEQFF.

V and J are TRBV4-1 and TRBJ2-2; the D gene is possibly TRBD2 (6 bases). V lost 5 bases, J lost 0 bases, and 10 bases lay in between. CDR1 is MGHRA, CDR2 YSYEKL, per germline. CDR3 length: 15 residues. The CDR3 DNA reads TGCGCCAGCAGCGGCGGGACGGCGAACACCGGGGAGCTGTTTTTT. Its protein product is CASSGGTANTGELFF.

The rearrangement uses TRBV4-1 and TRBJ2-3; D is unclear. The V end lost 4 bases, the J end lost 5 bases, and 19 bases lay between the germline ends. Germline values: CDR1 MGHRA, CDR2 YSYEKL. The CDR3 has 16 amino acids. DNA of the CDR3: TGCGCCAGCAGCCGTCAGACGTGGGCTGCACAAGATACGCAGTATTTT. Translating it yields CASSRQTWAAQDTQYF.

The chain has TRBV7-9 and TRBJ2-1; D is undetermined. Between the trimmed V and J ends, which lost 5 bases and 3 bases, there was a span of 14 bases. The V gene's germline CDR1 is SEHNR and CDR2 FQNEAQ (reference sequence). CDR3 length: 15 residues. CDR3 bases: TGTGCCAGCAGCGATACGACCCCCGGCTACAATGAGCAGTTCTTC. Translated: CASSDTTPGYNEQFF.

The chain couples TRBV2 to TRBJ1-1; possible D gene TRBD1, 5 bases. This CDR3 contains 13 residues. The germline V and J ends were trimmed by 7 bases and 4 bases, with 13 bases remaining between them. Germline CDR1 is SNHLY and CDR2 is FYNNEI. The CDR3 sequence is CASNNQGTTEAFF. The CDR3 DNA reads as TGTGCCAGCAATAACCAGGGTACCACTGAAGCTTTCTTT.

The CDR3 bases are TGTGCCAGCAGCTTAGTGCAGGGGACTGAAGCTTTCTTT. Its protein product is CASSLVQGTEAFF. The genes are TRBV7-6 and TRBJ1-1, with a weak D call TRBD1 (6 bases). V lost 1 base and J 5 bases, leaving 8 bases between the germline ends. The CDR3 is 13 amino acids. Germline values: CDR1 SGHVS, CDR2 FNYEAQ.

This clone is a singleton in its sample. The rearrangement joins TRBV13 to TRBJ1-3; the D gene is possibly TRBD1 (5 bases). This CDR3 contains 15 residues. Germline values: CDR1 PRHDT, CDR2 FYEKMQ (reference sequence). V was pared by 6 bases and J by 9 bases, with 21 bases between. The CDR3 nucleotides read TGTGCCAGCAGTGATGGGGCAGTCTCTCCGGGCACCATATATTTT. As protein: CASSDGAVSPGTIYF.